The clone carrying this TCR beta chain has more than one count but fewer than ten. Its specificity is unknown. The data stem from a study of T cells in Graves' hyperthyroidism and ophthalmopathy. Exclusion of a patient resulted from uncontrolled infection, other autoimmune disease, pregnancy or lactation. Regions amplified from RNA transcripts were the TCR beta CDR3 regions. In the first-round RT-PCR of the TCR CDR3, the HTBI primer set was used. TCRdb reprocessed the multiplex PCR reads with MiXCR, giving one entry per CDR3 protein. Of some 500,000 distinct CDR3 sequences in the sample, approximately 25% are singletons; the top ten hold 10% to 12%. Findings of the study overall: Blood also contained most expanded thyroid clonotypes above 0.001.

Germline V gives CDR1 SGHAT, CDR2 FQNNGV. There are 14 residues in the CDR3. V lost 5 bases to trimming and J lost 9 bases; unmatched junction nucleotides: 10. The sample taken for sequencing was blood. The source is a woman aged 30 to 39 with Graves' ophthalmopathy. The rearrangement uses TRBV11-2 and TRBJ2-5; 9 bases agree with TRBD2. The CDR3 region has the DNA TGTGCCAGCAGCCACAATAGCGGGAGAGGGGCCCAGTACTTC. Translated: CASSHNSGRGAQYF. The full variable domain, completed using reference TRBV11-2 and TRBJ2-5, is EAGVAQSPRYKIIEKRQSVAFWCNPISGHATLYWYQQILGQGPKLLIQFQNNGVVDDSQLPKDRFSAERLKGVDSTLKIQPAKLEDSAVYLCASSHNSGRGAQYFGPGTRLLVL.